The 19 T cell receptor beta chains presented below share a single source sample, sequenced in a study of T cell changes during pregnancy in multiple sclerosis. Data came from immunoSEQ multiplex PCR; TCRdb stores just in-frame clones and leaves some out. The repertoire holds some 36,000 clones, with approximately 91% as singletons. The material was peripheral blood, obtained in the second trimester of pregnancy. Receptors were obtained from a female donor in good health, enrolled as a control in a pregnancy study.

The chain carries TRBV7-3 and TRBJ2-3; D is possibly TRBD1 (6 bases). The CDR3 is 15 amino acids. Trimming cost V 5 bases and J 5 bases, with 17 bases left between them. Germline CDR1 reads SGHTA; CDR2 reads FQGTGA. The CDR3 DNA reads as TGTGCCAGCAGCCCACAGGGATTGGAGAGAGATACGCAGTATTTT. Translation gives CASSPQGLERDTQYF.

This chain links TRBV6-5 with TRBJ2-7; the match to TRBD2 covers 7 bases. CDR3 length equals 14 residues. V dropped 5 bases and J dropped 2; count of bases not matched to a gene: 6. Germline V CDR1 and CDR2: MNHEY, SVGAGI. CDR3 sequence reads: CASSDVGTTYEQYF. CDR3 sequence (DNA): TGTGCCAGCAGTGATGTTGGGACTACCTACGAGCAGTACTTC.

The table lists this clone with a count of one. The chain couples TRBV5-1 to TRBJ2-7; 12 bases are shared with TRBD2. CDR3 length: 15 residues. Germline values: CDR1 SGHRS, CDR2 YFSETQ. V dropped 3 bases and J dropped 6; count of bases not matched to a gene: 7. CDR3 in amino acids: CASSSTSGSIPEQYF. The DNA for the CDR3 is TGCGCCAGCAGCTCGACTAGCGGGAGTATCCCCGAGCAGTACTTC.

This rearrangement joins TRBV29-1 to TRBJ1-1; 10 bases align to TRBD1. Germline V gene lookup returns CDR1 SQVTM and CDR2 ANQGSEA. The CDR3 loop spans 14 amino acids. Unmatched junction bases numbered 10, after V lost 7 bases and J lost 5 bases. The CDR3 reads CSAIRGGQGTEAFF. The CDR3, as DNA: TGCAGCGCAATCCGGGGGGGACAGGGGACTGAAGCTTTCTTT.

The J gene is TRBJ2-7, the V gene TRBV5-1; 7 bases agree with TRBD1. The ends lost 4 bases at V and 0 bases at J; junction bases unmatched: 7. The CDR3 is made up of 15 amino acids. CDR1 and CDR2 (germline): SGHRS, YFSETQ. The CDR3: CASSNRDSNSYEQYF. In nucleotides, the CDR3 is TGCGCCAGCAGCAACCGGGACAGCAACTCCTACGAGCAGTACTTC.

This rearrangement joins TRBV6-4 to TRBJ2-7; D possibly corresponds to TRBD2 (5 bases). Trimming cost V 11 bases and J 7 bases, with 21 bases left between them. CDR1 and CDR2 from the germline V gene are MRHNA and SNTAGT. This CDR3 region has 13 residues. In DNA form, the CDR3 reads TGTGCCGTAGGGAGCGTCTGGTTGGGAGAGCAGTACTTC. It is translated as CAVGSVWLGEQYF.

The chain couples TRBV6-1 to TRBJ2-3; 11 bases line up with TRBD2. The germline V gene has CDR1 MNHNS and CDR2 SASEGT. With 7 bases clipped from V and 6 bases from J, the junction kept 9 bases outside the gene matches. CDR3 length equals 15 residues. In DNA form, the CDR3 reads TGTGCCAGCACATCCCTAGCGGGGGGCGGGGATACGCAGTATTTT. Its translation is CASTSLAGGGDTQYF.

As regards this clone: The missing conserved phenylalanine or tryptophan at the end of this CDR3 makes a read error likely. The rearrangement uses TRBV14 and TRBJ1-2; no reliable D call. Trimming removed 4 bases from V and 3 bases from J, with 9 bases in between. Germline assignment: CDR1 SGHDN and CDR2 FVKESK. The CDR3 has 13 residues. The CDR3 DNA reads as TGTGCCAGCAGCCGGAGAGCCTACTATGGCTACACCCTC. Its translation: CASSRRAYYGYTL.

The chain joins TRBV7-2 to TRBJ2-1, with 7 positions matching TRBD2. The CDR3 extends over 16 amino acids. V lost 1 base, J lost 6 bases, and 9 bases stayed unmatched. Germline V gene lookup returns CDR1 SGHTA and CDR2 FQGNSA. In nucleotides, the CDR3 is TGTGCCAGCAGCTTAGTGAAGGGCGGGAGTGGCAATGAGCAGTTCTTC. This translates into CASSLVKGGSGNEQFF.

This clone was observed a handful of times. The genes are TRBV11-2 and TRBJ2-2, with 10 nucleotides matching TRBD2. The CDR3 runs to 19 residues. CDR1 is SGHAT and CDR2 is FQNNGV in the germline V gene. Unmatched junction bases numbered 10, after V lost 0 bases and J lost 3 bases. The CDR3 sequence: CASSLDLKRGGPDTGELFF. The CDR3 DNA sequence: TGTGCCAGCAGCTTAGATTTGAAGCGGGGGGGCCCGGACACCGGGGAGCTGTTTTTT.

This chain joins TRBV28 and TRBJ1-1; D not certain. Trimming shortened V by 6 bases and J by 1 base, and 18 bases separated the two germline ends. The length of the CDR3 is 16 residues. The germline V gene encodes CDR1 MDHEN and CDR2 SYDVKM. Here the CDR3 reads CASSHITRRRNTEAFF. The CDR3 DNA is TGTGCCAGCAGCCATATAACGAGGCGCCGGAACACTGAAGCTTTCTTT.

The rearrangement uses TRBV4-2 and TRBJ2-1, with 8 nucleotides matching TRBD2. CDR1 and CDR2 from the germline V gene are LGHNA and YNFKEQ. This CDR3 has 16 residues. Trimming at V came to 0 bases and at J to 7 bases, leaving 8 bases not matched to a gene. The DNA for the CDR3 is TGTGCCAGCAGCCAAGATCGGCGGGGGGCCGAGAATGAGCAGTTCTTC. Translating it yields CASSQDRRGAENEQFF.

V is TRBV19 and J is TRBJ2-5, with 10 bases identical to TRBD1. Germline assignment: CDR1 LNHDA and CDR2 SQIVND (reference sequence). CDR3 length equals 14 residues. Trimming removed 5 bases from V and 4 bases from J; junction bases left unmatched: 4. CDR3 nucleotides: TGTGCCAGTAGTTCCGGGACAGGGGCAGAGACCCAGTACTTC. Translating it yields CASSSGTGAETQYF.

The CDR3 protein is CASSVSGTAYSPLHF. DNA for the CDR3: TGTGCCAGCAGTGTATCCGGGACAGCTTATTCACCCCTCCACTTT. The chain has TRBV25-1 and TRBJ1-6; 7 nucleotides match TRBD1. Looked up from germline, CDR1 is MGHDK and CDR2 is SYGVNS. The CDR3 spans 15 residues. Germline trimming cut 4 bases from V and 8 bases from J; bases unmatched to any gene: 8.

The J gene is TRBJ2-3, the V gene TRBV7-7; D ambiguous. CDR3 length equals 13 residues. Per germline, CDR1 SSHAT and CDR2 FNYEAQ (reference sequence). V lost 10 bases, J lost 0 bases, and 11 bases lay in between. The CDR3 region has the DNA TGTGCCATCGGTCAGGTTAGCACAGATACGCAGTATTTT. This translates into CAIGQVSTDTQYF.

This chain links TRBV13 with TRBJ1-2, with no clear D. With 5 bases removed from V and 2 bases from J, the gap between germline ends came to 18 bases. The CDR3 has 16 residues. Germline loops: CDR1 PRHDT, CDR2 FYEKMQ (reference sequence). The CDR3 sequence is CASSAPSEGGNYGYTF. The CDR3, as DNA: TGTGCCAGCAGCGCGCCGTCGGAGGGTGGGAACTATGGCTACACCTTC.

The chain joins TRBV19 to TRBJ1-1, with no clear D. V lost 4 bases, J lost 0 bases, and 12 bases lay in between. CDR3 length: 15 residues. CDR1 LNHDA and CDR2 SQIVND come from the germline V gene (reference sequence). Here the CDR3 DNA reads TGTGCCAGTAGTACCCCCCCAAGCCTGAACACTGAAGCTTTCTTT. It encodes CASSTPPSLNTEAFF.

The CDR3 loop is CASSRTGGNYGYTF. The DNA of the CDR3 is TGCGCCAGCAGTCGGACAGGGGGTAACTATGGCTACACCTTC. The V call is TRBV4-1, the J call TRBJ1-2; 10 nucleotides align to TRBD1. CDR3 length: 14 amino acids. Germline CDR1 reads MGHRA; CDR2 reads YSYEKL. Germline trimming cut 6 bases from V and 1 base from J; bases unmatched to any gene: 2.

This clone was counted once. The J gene is TRBJ1-6, the V gene TRBV4-2; 7 nucleotides align to TRBD1. Trimming at V came to 4 bases and at J to 5 bases, leaving 11 bases not matched to a gene. The CDR3 length is 17 residues. Germline CDR1 LGHNA, CDR2 YNFKEQ. As DNA, the CDR3 is TGTGCCAGCAGCCGAGAATTTAGGGGACAGAATAATTCACCCCTCCACTTT. Residues: CASSREFRGQNNSPLHF.